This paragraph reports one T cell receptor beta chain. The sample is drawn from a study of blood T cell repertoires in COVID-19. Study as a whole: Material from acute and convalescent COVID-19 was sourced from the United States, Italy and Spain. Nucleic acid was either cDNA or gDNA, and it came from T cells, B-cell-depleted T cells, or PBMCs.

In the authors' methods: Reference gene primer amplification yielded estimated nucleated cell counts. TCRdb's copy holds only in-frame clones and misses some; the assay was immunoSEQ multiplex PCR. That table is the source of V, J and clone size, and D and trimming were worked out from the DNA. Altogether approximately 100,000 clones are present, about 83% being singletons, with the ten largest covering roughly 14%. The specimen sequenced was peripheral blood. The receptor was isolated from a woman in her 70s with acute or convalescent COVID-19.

This CDR3 reads CASNRSDRRYNEQFF. CDR3 bases: TGTGCCAGCAACCGTTCCGACAGGCGCTACAATGAGCAGTTCTTC. This rearrangement joins TRBV28 to TRBJ2-1; D may be TRBD1 (6 bases). Trimming pared 7 bases from V and 3 bases from J, leaving 16 bases between. The CDR3 length is 15 residues. CDR1 and CDR2 from the germline V gene are MDHEN and SYDVKM.